This T cell receptor beta chain is from a study of blood T cell repertoires in COVID-19 (dated by TCRdb to between 2020 and 2021). Study-wide context: Collaborator samples came from the United States, Italy and Spain and covered acute and convalescent phases of COVID-19. The material from the prospective study consisted of cDNA or gDNA derived from T cells, B-cell-depleted T cells, or PBMCs. Deeply sampled blood TCRbeta repertoires from subjects exposed to, actively infected with, or recovered from COVID-19 were included in the dataset. The repertoires were made available in a free public database intended to serve as a resource for research on the immune response to SARS-CoV-2. The samples were drawn from the first 160 participants of the ongoing ImmuneRACE study and from over a thousand subjects provided by 6 global collaborators. Sample metadata almost always included a de-identified subject ID, COVID-19 status, age in years and sex. HLA class I and class II types, where available, came from metadata supplied by the sample provider rather than from assay-based typing. Overall study outcomes, separate from this receptor: The quantity of clinical and demographic metadata differed by source and by participant and was supplied without curation.

The immunoSEQ Assay, a bias-controlled multiplex PCR, was used to amplify TCRbeta CDR3 regions from genomic DNA. Under the source paper's analysis protocol: The number of nucleated cells in each sample was estimated from the amplification of reference gene primers within the assay. Sequence reads were collapsed and filtered to measure the absolute abundance of every unique TCRbeta CDR3 rearrangement. For each sample, productive Simpson clonality was calculated as the square root of Simpson's diversity index over productive rearrangements. TCRdb mirrors the immuneACCESS table, restricted to in-frame sequences. Some clones are absent from its copies; in checked studies, under half trace to an unresolved V gene, and the reason for the others is unknown. That table is the source of V, J and clone size, and D and trimming were worked out from the DNA. This sample gives more than 85,000 clones in total; around three quarters of them show up just once. In total, the top ten clones hold about 4.5% of the sample.

V gives up 6 bases and J gives up 0 bases, and the segment between their germline ends measures 6 bases. The germline V gene supplies CDR1 SGHTA and CDR2 FQGNSA. The CDR3 spans 13 residues, from the cysteine through the phenylalanine. Only the CDR3 portion is preserved as DNA: 39 bases, with reading frame beginning at the first base. Whole blood was collected in K2EDTA tubes by collaborating institutions according to the institutions' own protocols. For TCRbeta analysis, collaborator samples were shipped as frozen whole blood, as isolated PBMCs, or as DNA extracted from either sample type. Worth noting for this clone: It has no known antigen specificity. Base-call qualities are not available, and no considerably larger clone is one nucleotide away.

This receptor was taken from a human donor in a cohort sampled during active or convalescent COVID-19. The rearranged segments are TRBV7-2 and TRBJ1-5, with the D gene too uncertain to name. The sequenced material came from peripheral blood. The CDR3 protein is CASSIFSNQPQHF. Here is the DNA: TGTGCCAGCAGTATTTTTAGCAATCAGCCCCAGCATTTT.